This TCR beta chain appears in the sequencing data of a study of cytomegalovirus exposure and HLA in healthy donors. Worth noting for this clone: Its matching antigen is unknown.

Whole-study findings and limits: TCR beta sequences reportedly predicted most subjects' HLA-A and HLA-B alleles accurately. A later analysis reportedly identified an Asian-associated ancestry cluster as carrying fewer N-insertions than the approximately 710-donor mean. The study put around 180 TCR beta chains on its list as cytomegalovirus-associated. Reports indicated that the classifier achieved high specificity and sensitivity in diagnosing cytomegalovirus status.

This CDR3 contains 13 residues. Deletions cut 6 bases from V and 5 bases from J, with 14 bases between. Germline CDR1 reads SNHLY; CDR2 reads FYNNEI. The PCR had 60 Vbeta and 13 Jbeta primers. TCRdb's table, derived via immunoSEQ multiplex PCR, lists solely in-frame clones and lacks some. Its clone listing holds tens of thousands of clones. The V gene is TRBV2, the J gene TRBJ2-7, with D unresolved. The sequence came from a female donor in good health and CMV-seropositive. Sequenced sample: PBMCs. The DNA of the CDR3 is TGTGCCAGCAGGACCGGCGGATGGGACGAGCAGTACTTC. Translating gives CASRTGGWDEQYF.